This TCR beta chain was identified in a study of cytotoxic CD8 clonotypes in ibrutinib-treated CLL. Study-level information: Samples showed on average about 260,000 productive templates and roughly 90,000 productive rearrangements.

CDR3 size: 15 residues. Losses at the gene ends were 4 bases for V and 6 bases for J; bases not matched to a gene: 8. Germline lookup yields CDR1 WNHNN and CDR2 SYGVQD (reference sequence). Notes on this clone: What it binds is not known.

Sequencing was designed to attain a depth spanning 1 in 200,000 to 1 in 1 million T cells. Produced via immunoSEQ multiplex PCR; TCRdb's table is partial and in-frame only. There are around 330,000 clones in the sample; under 70% occur only once, and 6.3% lies in the top ten. Points from the study as a whole: Sampling times differed between sustained-remission and progressing patients. Under therapy, public clonotypes either contracted or stayed stable, and they were uncommon.

Material: PBMCs, obtained after 36 months of ibrutinib treatment. The gene calls are TRBV10-1 and TRBJ2-1; 8 positions agree with TRBD2. This TCR derives from a human donor with chronic lymphocytic leukemia. CDR3 protein: CASSANGRAANEQFF. The CDR3 DNA is TGCGCCAGCAGTGCGAACGGGAGGGCCGCCAATGAGCAGTTCTTC.